The 17 T cell receptor beta chains below come from one sample, sequenced in a study of blood T cell repertoires in COVID-19. Assay: immunoSEQ multiplex PCR; the TCRdb copy retains only in-frame clones and omits some. Among a few hundred thousand clones listed, approximately 87% were seen once. Material: peripheral blood. These receptors were obtained from a woman aged 45-60 years who had recovered from COVID-19.

The J gene is TRBJ2-2, the V gene TRBV6-4; tentative D call: TRBD1 (6 bases). Germline-derived CDR1 and CDR2 are MRHNA and SNTAGT. The V end lost 4 bases, the J end lost 5 bases, and 23 bases lay between the germline ends. The CDR3 is made up of 18 amino acids. CDR3 DNA: TGTGCCAGCAGTGTTCGCCCCAGTGGGGGCTGGGGAACCGGGGAGCTGTTTTTT. Its protein is CASSVRPSGGWGTGELFF.

The chain links TRBV28 to TRBJ1-2; tentative D call: TRBD1 (6 bases). Trimming pared 3 bases from V and 8 bases from J, leaving 13 bases between. Germline V gene data show CDR1 as MDHEN and CDR2 as SYDVKM. The length of the CDR3 is 13 residues. The CDR3 coding sequence is TGTGCCAGCAGTTTCTTTCCAGGGGACGGCTACACCTTC. It specifies CASSFFPGDGYTF.

This chain connects TRBV9 to TRBJ2-1; TRBD2 is a possible D gene (5 bases). This CDR3 has 14 residues. Germline-derived CDR1 and CDR2 are SGDLS and YYNGEE. Trimming took 0 bases from V and 6 from J, leaving 10 bases between them. The CDR3 DNA is TGTGCCAGCAGCGTAGGACTACACCTCAATGAGCAGTTCTTC. This codes for CASSVGLHLNEQFF.

This clone occurred a few times. This chain uses TRBV5-1 with TRBJ2-7; 9 positions match TRBD1. Looked up from germline, CDR1 is SGHRS and CDR2 is YFSETQ. This CDR3 is 14 amino acids long. J was trimmed by 6 bases and V by 1 base; bases with no gene match: 5. In DNA, the CDR3 is TGCGCCAGCAGCTTGAGGACAGGGGAGGGCGAGCAGTACTTC. It specifies CASSLRTGEGEQYF.

V and J are TRBV7-2 and TRBJ1-2; TRBD1 might be the D (5 bases). The CDR3 runs 14 residues. V was pared by 0 bases and J by 8 bases, with 13 bases between. Germline V gives CDR1 SGHTA, CDR2 FQGNSA. The CDR3 DNA reads as TGTGCCAGCAGCTTAGCGGGGCCGGGGGGAGGCTACACCTTC. Translation gives CASSLAGPGGGYTF. The entire variable domain, with the rest obtained from reference TRBV7-2 and TRBJ1-2, is as follows: GAGVSQSPSNKVTEKGKDVELRCDPISGHTALYWYRQSLGQGLEFLIYFQGNSAPDKSGLPSDRFSAERTGGSVSTLTIQRTQQEDSAVYLCASSLAGPGGGYTFGSGTRLTVV.

The CDR3 here is CAWSRGGGVGSSGNTIYF. In nucleotides, the CDR3 is TGTGCCTGGAGCCGAGGTGGAGGGGTAGGGAGCTCTGGAAACACCATATATTTT. The chain employs TRBV30 and TRBJ1-3, with a weak D call TRBD1 (5 bases). Deletions cut 3 bases from V and 0 bases from J, with 21 bases between. The CDR3 is 18 residues long. The germline CDR1 and CDR2 sequences are GTSNPN and SVGIG (reference sequence).

This clone was counted only a few times. The chain recombines TRBV19 with TRBJ1-2, with 11 bases lining up with TRBD1. V was clipped by 7 bases and J by 1 base; unmatched bases: 5. Germline CDR1 and CDR2: LNHDA and SQIVND (reference sequence). The CDR3 covers 15 residues. CDR3 residues: CASNSGTGGNYGYTF. The CDR3 region has the DNA TGTGCCAGTAACTCTGGGACAGGGGGTAACTATGGCTACACCTTC.

The chain has TRBV9 and TRBJ2-5; 9 bases match TRBD1. V lost 3 bases to trimming and J lost 5 bases; unmatched junction nucleotides: 14. CDR3 length equals 17 residues. CDR1 and CDR2 from the germline V gene are SGDLS and YYNGEE. In nucleotides, the CDR3 is TGTGCCAGCAGCGCATTATCCGGGACAGGGAGGGGGGAGACCCAGTACTTC. This gives the protein CASSALSGTGRGETQYF. Variable domain in full (rest from reference TRBV9 and TRBJ2-5): DSGVTQTPKHLITATGQRVTLRCSPRSGDLSVYWYQQSLDQGLQFLIQYYNGEERAKGNILERFSAQQFPDLHSELNLSSLELGDSALYFCASSALSGTGRGETQYFGPGTRLLVL.

The rearrangement links TRBV9 to TRBJ1-1, with TRBD1 matching over 8 bases. CDR1 is SGDLS and CDR2 is YYNGEE in the germline V gene. The V segment lost 1 base and the J segment 5 bases; nucleotides outside the gene matches: 4. This CDR3 has 14 residues. The CDR3 region has the DNA TGTGCCAGCAGCGTACAGGGGGCGAATACTGAAGCTTTCTTT. Encoded protein: CASSVQGANTEAFF.

The genes are TRBV11-3 and TRBJ2-1, with D perhaps TRBD1 (5 bases). Trimming left V 5 bases short and J 6 bases short, with 11 bases between. The CDR3 spans 13 residues. Germline V gene data show CDR1 as SGHNT and CDR2 as YENEEA. In DNA form, the CDR3 reads TGTGCCAGCAGCACCAGGGTGAGCAATGAGCAGTTCTTC. Translating gives CASSTRVSNEQFF.

This clone appeared a few times. V and J are TRBV7-2 and TRBJ2-7; TRBD2 might be the D (5 bases). Germline assignment: CDR1 SGHTA and CDR2 FQGNSA. The CDR3 length is 13 residues. The ends were cut back, 5 bases at V and 5 bases at J, with 13 bases in the middle. The CDR3 region is CASSNPSTHEQYF. In nucleotides, the CDR3 is TGTGCCAGCAGCAATCCTAGCACCCACGAGCAGTACTTC.

The chain couples TRBV5-1 to TRBJ2-7, with 10 bases fitting TRBD2. The CDR3 contains 15 residues. V was pared by 4 bases and J by 3 bases, with 7 bases of the junction left unmatched. CDR1 and CDR2 (germline): SGHRS, YFSETQ. The CDR3 spells CASSPLAGVNYEQYF. CDR3 nucleotide sequence: TGCGCCAGCAGCCCCCTAGCGGGAGTGAACTACGAGCAGTACTTC.

The count of this clone is one. The CDR3 loop is CSARGEETQYF. The CDR3 DNA reads TGCAGTGCTAGAGGCGAAGAGACCCAGTACTTC. The rearrangement links TRBV20-1 to TRBJ2-5, with unresolved D. The CDR3 has 11 residues. Trimming stripped 1 base from V and 3 bases from J, with 3 bases between. Germline V gene data show CDR1 as DFQATT and CDR2 as SNEGSKA (reference sequence).

This sequence joins TRBV5-1 and TRBJ2-7; 12 bases line up with TRBD1. J gave up 1 base and V 4 bases, and 12 bases lay outside the gene matches. Germline assignment: CDR1 SGHRS and CDR2 YFSETQ. This CDR3 contains 18 residues. CDR3 nucleotide sequence: TGCGCCAGCAGCGGGACAGGGGGCTTTCCCCCCCATTCCTACGAGCAGTACTTC. Its translation is CASSGTGGFPPHSYEQYF.

The genes are TRBV6-5 and TRBJ2-4; the D gene is possibly TRBD2 (6 bases). Looked up from germline, CDR1 is MNHEY and CDR2 is SVGAGI. The ends were cut back, 7 bases at V and 8 bases at J, with 15 bases in the middle. The CDR3 runs 13 residues. The CDR3 protein is CASKEGLADIQYF. The CDR3 DNA reads as TGTGCCAGCAAGGAGGGATTGGCGGACATTCAGTACTTC.

The rearrangement joins TRBV2 to TRBJ2-2, with 11 bases aligning to TRBD2. CDR1 is SNHLY, CDR2 FYNNEI, per germline. The CDR3 loop spans 16 amino acids. The V gene end was trimmed by 7 bases and the J gene end by 7 bases; junction bases not matched to a gene: 11. The CDR3 region is CASKELAGAVGGELFF. CDR3 sequence (DNA): TGTGCCAGCAAGGAACTAGCGGGAGCCGTGGGCGGGGAGCTGTTTTTT.

This clone was seen only a few times. CDR3 protein: CASSQEQGQTEAFF. CDR3 coding DNA: TGCGCCAGCAGCCAAGAACAGGGCCAGACTGAAGCTTTCTTT. The chain uses TRBV4-1 and TRBJ1-1; perhaps TRBD1 as D (6 bases). CDR1 and CDR2 (germline): MGHRA, YSYEKL. The CDR3 runs to 14 residues. The V end lost 0 bases, the J end lost 5 bases, and 10 bases lay between the germline ends.